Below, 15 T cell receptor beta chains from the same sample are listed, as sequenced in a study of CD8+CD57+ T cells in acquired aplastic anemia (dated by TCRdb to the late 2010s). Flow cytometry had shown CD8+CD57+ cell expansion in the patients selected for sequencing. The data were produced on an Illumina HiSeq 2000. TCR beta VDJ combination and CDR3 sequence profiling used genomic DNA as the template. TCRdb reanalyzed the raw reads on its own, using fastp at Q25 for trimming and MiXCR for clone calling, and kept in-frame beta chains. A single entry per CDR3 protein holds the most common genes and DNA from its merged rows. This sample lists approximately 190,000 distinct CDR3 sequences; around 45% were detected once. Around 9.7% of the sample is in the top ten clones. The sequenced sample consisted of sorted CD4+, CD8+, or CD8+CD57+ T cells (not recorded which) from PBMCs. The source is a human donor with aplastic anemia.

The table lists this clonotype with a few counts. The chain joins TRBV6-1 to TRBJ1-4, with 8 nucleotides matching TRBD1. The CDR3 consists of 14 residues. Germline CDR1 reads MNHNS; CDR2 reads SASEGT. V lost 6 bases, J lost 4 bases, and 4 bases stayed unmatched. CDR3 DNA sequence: TGTGCCAGCAGGGACAGGGCGGGTAATGAAAAACTGTTTTTT. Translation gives CASRDRAGNEKLFF.

CDR3 DNA: TGTGCCAGCAGCTTTCCGGGACTAGCAGCCTACAATGAGCAGTTCTTC. Protein product: CASSFPGLAAYNEQFF. This chain joins TRBV5-6 and TRBJ2-1; TRBD2 matches 9 bases. The CDR3 spans 16 residues. V lost 2 bases and J lost 2; bases outside the gene matches: 5. From germline, CDR1 is SGHDT and CDR2 YYEEEE.

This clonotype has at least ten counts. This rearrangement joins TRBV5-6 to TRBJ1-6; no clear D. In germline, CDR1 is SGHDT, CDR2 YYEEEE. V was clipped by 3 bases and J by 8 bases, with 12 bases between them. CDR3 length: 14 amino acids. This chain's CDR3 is CASSSLVIDSPLHF. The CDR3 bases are TGTGCCAGCAGCTCGCTGGTTATTGATTCACCCCTCCACTTT.

The CDR3 spells CASSLRPGARETPLGNTIYF. CDR3 bases: TGTGCCAGCAGCTTGAGGCCGGGAGCCAGAGAGACCCCCCTTGGAAACACCATATATTTT. The V gene is TRBV5-4, the J gene TRBJ1-3; no definite D call. Trimming removed 1 base at V and 3 bases at J, with 26 bases between. CDR3 length: 20 amino acids. Germline V gives CDR1 SGHNT, CDR2 YYREEE (reference sequence).

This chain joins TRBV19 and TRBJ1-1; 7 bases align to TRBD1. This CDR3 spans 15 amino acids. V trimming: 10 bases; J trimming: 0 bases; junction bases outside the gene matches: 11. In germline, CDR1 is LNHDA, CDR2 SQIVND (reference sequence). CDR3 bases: TGTGCCACCTACAGGGGCCCTGGGATGAACACTGAAGCTTTCTTT. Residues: CATYRGPGMNTEAFF. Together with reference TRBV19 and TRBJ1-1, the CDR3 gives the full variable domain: DGGITQSPKYLFRKEGQNVTLSCEQNLNHDAMYWYRQDPGQGLRLIYYSQIVNDFQKGDIAEGYSVSREKKESFPLTVTSAQKNPTAFYLCATYRGPGMNTEAFFGQGTRLTVV.

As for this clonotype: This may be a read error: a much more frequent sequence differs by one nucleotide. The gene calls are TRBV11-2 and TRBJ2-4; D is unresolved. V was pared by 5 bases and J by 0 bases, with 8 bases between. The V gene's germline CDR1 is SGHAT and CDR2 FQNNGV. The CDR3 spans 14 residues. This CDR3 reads CASSPLVAKNIQYF. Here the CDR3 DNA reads TGTGCCAGCAGCCCTCTCGTAGCCAAAAACATTCAGTACTTC.

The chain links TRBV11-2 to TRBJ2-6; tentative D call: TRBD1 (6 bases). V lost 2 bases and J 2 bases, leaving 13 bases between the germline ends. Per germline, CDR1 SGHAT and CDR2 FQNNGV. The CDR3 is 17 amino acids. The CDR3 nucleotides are TGTGCCAGCAGCTTACGAAACCCAGGGGCTGGGGCCAACGTCCTGACTTTC. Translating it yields CASSLRNPGAGANVLTF. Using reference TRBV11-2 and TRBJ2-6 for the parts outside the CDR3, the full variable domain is EAGVAQSPRYKIIEKRQSVAFWCNPISGHATLYWYQQILGQGPKLLIQFQNNGVVDDSQLPKDRFSAERLKGVDSTLKIQPAKLEDSAVYLCASSLRNPGAGANVLTFGAGSRLTVL.

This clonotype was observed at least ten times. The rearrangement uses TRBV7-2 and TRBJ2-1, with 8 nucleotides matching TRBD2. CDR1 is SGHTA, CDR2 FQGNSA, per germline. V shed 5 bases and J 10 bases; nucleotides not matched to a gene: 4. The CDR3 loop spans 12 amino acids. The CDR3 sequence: CASSTGLGEQFF. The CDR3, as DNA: TGTGCCAGCAGCACGGGACTAGGAGAGCAGTTCTTC.

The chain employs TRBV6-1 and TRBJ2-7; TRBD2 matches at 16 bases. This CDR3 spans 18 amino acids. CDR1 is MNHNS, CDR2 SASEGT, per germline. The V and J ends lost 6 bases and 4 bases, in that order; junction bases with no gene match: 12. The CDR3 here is CASRLCAGTSGREYEQYF. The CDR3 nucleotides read TGTGCCAGCAGATTGTGCGCCGGGACTAGCGGGAGGGAATACGAGCAGTACTTC.

The CDR3 DNA sequence: TGTGCCAGCAGCTTGGACAGGGTCTTCTATGGCTACACCTTC. Translating gives CASSLDRVFYGYTF. The chain joins TRBV5-6 to TRBJ1-2; D perhaps matches TRBD1 (6 bases). This CDR3 contains 14 residues. The germline V and J ends were trimmed by 0 bases and 4 bases, with 10 bases remaining between them. Germline V gene sequence: CDR1 SGHDT, CDR2 YYEEEE.

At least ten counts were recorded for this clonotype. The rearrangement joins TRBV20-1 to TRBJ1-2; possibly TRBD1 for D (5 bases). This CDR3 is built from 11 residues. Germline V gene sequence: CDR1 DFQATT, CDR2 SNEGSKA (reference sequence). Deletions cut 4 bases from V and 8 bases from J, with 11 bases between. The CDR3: CSATGLEGYTF. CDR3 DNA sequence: TGCAGTGCTACAGGGTTGGAAGGCTACACCTTC.

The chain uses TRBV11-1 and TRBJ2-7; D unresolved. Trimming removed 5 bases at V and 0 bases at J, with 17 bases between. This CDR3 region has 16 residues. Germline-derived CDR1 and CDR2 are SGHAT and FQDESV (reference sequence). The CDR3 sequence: CASSPSGRTYSYEQYF. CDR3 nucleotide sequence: TGTGCCAGCAGCCCCTCGGGCAGGACCTACTCCTACGAGCAGTACTTC.

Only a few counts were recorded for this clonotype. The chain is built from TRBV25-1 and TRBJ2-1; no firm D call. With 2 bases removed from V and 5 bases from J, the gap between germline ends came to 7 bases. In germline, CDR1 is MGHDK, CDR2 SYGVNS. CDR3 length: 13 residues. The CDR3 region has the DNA TGTGCCAGCAGTGAACAGTACAACAATGAGCAGTTCTTC. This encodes CASSEQYNNEQFF. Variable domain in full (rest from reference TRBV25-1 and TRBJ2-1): EADIYQTPRYLVIGTGKKITLECSQTMGHDKMYWYQQDPGMELHLIHYSYGVNSTEKGDLSSESTVSRIRTEHFPLTLESARPSHTSQYLCASSEQYNNEQFFGPGTRLTVL.

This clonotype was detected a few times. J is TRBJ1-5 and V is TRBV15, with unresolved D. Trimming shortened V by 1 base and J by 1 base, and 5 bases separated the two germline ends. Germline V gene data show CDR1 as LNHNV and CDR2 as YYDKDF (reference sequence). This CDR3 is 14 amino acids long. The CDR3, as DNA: TGTGCCACCAGCAGAGGTCTGAGCAATCAGCCCCAGCATTTT. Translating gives CATSRGLSNQPQHF.

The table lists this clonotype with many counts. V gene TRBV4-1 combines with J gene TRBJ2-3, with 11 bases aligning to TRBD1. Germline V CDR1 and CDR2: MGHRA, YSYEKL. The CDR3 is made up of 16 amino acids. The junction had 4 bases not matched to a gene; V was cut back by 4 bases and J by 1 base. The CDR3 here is CASSPWTGGRTDTQYF. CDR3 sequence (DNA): TGCGCCAGCAGCCCTTGGACAGGGGGCCGCACAGATACGCAGTATTTT.